This T cell receptor (beta chain) was found in a study of a mutant IDH1 vaccine in newly diagnosed glioma. Study at large: Radiotherapy, temozolomide, or both had been given previously, and both were given to most.

Time point noted: baseline, week 1 (first vaccination visit). Treatment noted: pre-vaccination baseline after standard-of-care therapy. New WHO grade 3 or 4 astrocytomas that were IDH1-mutant and ATRX-lost had been found in donors. Regarding the study as a whole: Any relationship between pseudoprogression and changes in top peripheral T cell clonotypes seemed absent. Vaccine-induced immune responses occurred in 93.3% of patients.

The CDR3 is 15 amino acids. Trimming took 0 bases from V and 0 from J, leaving 8 bases between them. CDR1 and CDR2 from the germline V gene are LGHNA and YSLEER. Produced via immunoSEQ multiplex PCR; TCRdb's table is partial and in-frame only. The sample holds about 92,000 clones; about four fifths are singletons and the top ten take around 7%. This clone was observed at least ten times. Its antigen is unknown. The receptor comes from a woman aged 50 to 60 with glioma. The chain employs TRBV4-3 and TRBJ1-1; D unresolved. The sequencing used PBMCs, collected from a glioma patient treated with radiotherapy, temozolomide or both. This chain's CDR3 is CASSQEGYMNTEAFF. The CDR3 DNA sequence: TGCGCCAGCAGCCAAGAAGGATATATGAACACTGAAGCTTTCTTT.